Given below is one TCR beta chain in context. These data are taken from a study of blood T cell repertoires in COVID-19. Looking at the study overall: COVID-19 samples, acute and convalescent, were from the United States, Italy and Spain.

Original methodology: Amplifying reference gene primers gave estimates of nucleated cell counts. Sequencing used immunoSEQ multiplex PCR; TCRdb keeps in-frame clones, though not all of them. The DNA gave D and trimming, while V, J and clone size come from that table. The repertoire holds 80,000 or so clones, with roughly 80% as singletons. After removal of 0 bases from V and 3 bases from J, the junction contained 0 bases not matched to a gene. The germline gives CDR1 SGHRS, CDR2 YFSETQ. This CDR3 spans 14 amino acids. This sequence was found in a human donor in a cohort sampled during active COVID-19. Source material: peripheral blood. V and J are TRBV5-1 and TRBJ2-3; 8 bases align to TRBD1. As DNA, the CDR3 is TGCGCCAGCAGCTTGGGGGACAGGACAGATACGCAGTATTTT. This gives the protein CASSLGDRTDTQYF.